The 27 T cell receptor beta chains below all came from one sample that was sequenced in a study of CD8+CD57+ T cells in acquired aplastic anemia. Genomic DNA served as template for TCR beta VDJ and CDR3 profiling. TCRdb reprocessed the reads with MiXCR, giving one entry per CDR3 protein. The sample contains 150,000 or so distinct CDR3 sequences, roughly 48% of which appear only once. Patients sequenced had flow cytometry evidence of CD8+CD57+ cell expansion. The sample taken for sequencing was sorted CD4+, CD8+, or CD8+CD57+ T cells (not recorded which) from PBMCs. All receptors derive from a human donor with aplastic anemia.

V gene TRBV19 combines with J gene TRBJ2-2; 7 bases are a match to TRBD2. With V trimmed by 2 bases and J by 0 bases, 9 bases remained unmatched. The CDR3 length is 18 residues. CDR1 is LNHDA and CDR2 is SQIVND in the germline V gene (reference sequence). The CDR3 coding sequence is TGTGCCAGTAGTATAAACCCACTAGCGAACGCGAACACCGGGGAGCTGTTTTTT. Its translation: CASSINPLANANTGELFF.

The rearrangement uses TRBV2 and TRBJ2-5; a possible D gene is TRBD2 (6 bases). CDR1 is SNHLY, CDR2 FYNNEI, per germline. The CDR3 sequence is 14 residues long. Trimming removed 10 bases from V and 5 bases from J, with 20 bases in between. CDR3 in DNA: TGTGCCACCAGCCTGTGGGGGGTGGAGGAGACCCAGTACTTC. It codes for CATSLWGVEETQYF.

This clonotype was picked up a small number of times. The gene calls are TRBV15 and TRBJ2-7; the match to TRBD2 covers 9 bases. Germline CDR1 is LNHNV and CDR2 is YYDKDF (reference sequence). The CDR3 has 16 residues. Unmatched junction bases numbered 5, after V lost 0 bases and J lost 2 bases. For the CDR3, the DNA is TGTGCCACCAGCAGAGAGCCAGCGGGAGGCCCCTACGAGCAGTACTTC. Translated, it gives CATSREPAGGPYEQYF.

V gene TRBV9 combines with J gene TRBJ2-2, with 7 bases aligning to TRBD1. J was trimmed by 2 bases and V by 4 bases; bases with no gene match: 5. The CDR3 is made up of 15 amino acids. From germline, CDR1 is SGDLS and CDR2 YYNGEE. CDR3 sequence reads: CASSLRTGNTGELFF. Written as DNA, the CDR3 is TGTGCCAGCAGCCTCCGGACAGGAAACACCGGGGAGCTGTTTTTT.

This clonotype has ten or more counts. This chain connects TRBV7-9 to TRBJ1-2, with TRBD1 matching over 7 bases. The CDR3 is 13 residues long. Per the germline V gene, CDR1 is SEHNR and CDR2 is FQNEAQ (reference sequence). J gave up 8 bases and V 5 bases, and 8 bases lay outside the gene matches. The CDR3 loop is CASSIDRAGGYTF. The CDR3 nucleotides are TGTGCCAGCAGCATAGACAGGGCCGGAGGCTACACCTTC.

There are many counts of this clonotype. The chain links TRBV12-3 or TRBV12-4 to TRBJ2-2; D tentatively reads TRBD1 or TRBD2 (5 bases each). The V end lost 1 base, the J end lost 4 bases, and 13 bases lay between the germline ends. The CDR3 has 16 residues. CDR3 sequence reads: CASSLGGHEGTGELFF. The DNA of the CDR3 is TGTGCCAGCAGTTTAGGGGGCCACGAGGGCACCGGGGAGCTGTTTTTT.

This clonotype was detected many times. The chain carries TRBV27 and TRBJ2-2; perhaps TRBD1 as D (6 bases). The germline gives CDR1 MNHEY, CDR2 SMNVEV (reference sequence). Trimming pared 7 bases from V and 1 base from J, leaving 7 bases between. CDR3 length: 13 residues. The CDR3 region is CASTRGNTGELFF. The CDR3 coding sequence is TGTGCCAGCACCAGGGGGAACACCGGGGAGCTGTTTTTT.

The rearrangement links TRBV11-1 to TRBJ2-1; D is possibly TRBD1 (6 bases). CDR3 length equals 15 residues. The V gene's germline CDR1 is SGHAT and CDR2 FQDESV (reference sequence). V was clipped by 1 base and J by 5 bases, with 12 bases between them. The CDR3 spells CASSLEWGPDNEQFF. The DNA of the CDR3 is TGTGCCAGCAGCTTAGAGTGGGGGCCCGACAATGAGCAGTTCTTC.

V and J are TRBV7-2 and TRBJ2-5, with D perhaps matching TRBD2 (6 bases). The CDR3 runs 14 residues. Germline assignment: CDR1 SGHTA and CDR2 FQGNSA. V lost 5 bases to trimming and J lost 1 base, with 11 bases between them. The CDR3 nucleotides are TGTGCCAGCAGCCCACGGGGGTCCCAAGAGACCCAGTACTTC. Residues: CASSPRGSQETQYF.

The chain recombines TRBV2 with TRBJ1-2; D is unresolved. The CDR3 runs 15 residues. V was clipped by 4 bases and J by 6 bases, with 18 bases between them. Germline CDR1 SNHLY, CDR2 FYNNEI. The DNA of the CDR3 is TGTGCCAGCAGTGCCGAGGCCATAGGAAATCATGGCTACACCTTC. This sequence encodes CASSAEAIGNHGYTF. The full variable domain, its missing parts supplied by reference TRBV2 and TRBJ1-2, is EPEVTQTPSHQVTQMGQEVILRCVPISNHLYFYWYRQILGQKVEFLVSFYNNEISEKSEIFDDQFSVERPDGSNFTLKIRSTKLEDSAMYFCASSAEAIGNHGYTFGSGTRLTVV.

This clonotype was found many times. The CDR3 sequence is CASSIDPGTEAFF. The CDR3 DNA sequence: TGTGCCAGTAGTATAGATCCGGGAACTGAAGCTTTCTTT. J is TRBJ1-1 and V is TRBV19; no firm D call. Trimming cost V 0 bases and J 5 bases, with 7 bases left between them. The CDR3 covers 13 residues. Per the germline V gene, CDR1 is LNHDA and CDR2 is SQIVND (reference sequence).

This clonotype was observed many times. The CDR3 nucleotides read TGTGCCAGCAGCACCTTGCAGCGGGGGGGCCTCGATGAGCAGTTCTTC. Encoded protein: CASSTLQRGGLDEQFF. The chain recombines TRBV7-8 with TRBJ2-1; 10 bases fit TRBD2. The CDR3 sequence is 16 residues long. The V gene's germline CDR1 is SGHVS and CDR2 FQNEAQ. V gave up 5 bases and J gave up 8 bases; unmatched junction bases: 12.

Ten or more counts support this clonotype. V gene TRBV7-9 combines with J gene TRBJ2-2; D unresolved. Germline CDR1 is SEHNR and CDR2 is FQNEAQ (reference sequence). V was trimmed by 1 base and J by 1 base, leaving 10 bases between them. The CDR3 contains 16 residues. The chain's CDR3 is CASSLDATLNTGELFF. In DNA, the CDR3 is TGTGCCAGCAGCTTAGATGCCACACTGAACACCGGGGAGCTGTTTTTT.

The rearrangement uses TRBV5-1 and TRBJ2-3; 9 bases align to TRBD2. Per germline, CDR1 SGHRS and CDR2 YFSETQ. This CDR3 is 15 amino acids long. V lost 6 bases and J lost 5; bases outside the gene matches: 10. The CDR3: CASILLAGAVDTQYF. DNA of the CDR3: TGCGCCAGCATCCTGTTAGCGGGAGCAGTAGATACGCAGTATTTT.

This clonotype has more than one count but fewer than ten. The chain carries TRBV6-6 and TRBJ1-3; weak D call: TRBD1 (6 bases). The CDR3 length is 15 residues. Trimming pared 1 base from V and 6 bases from J, leaving 13 bases between. Germline CDR1 and CDR2: MNHNY and SVGAGI (reference sequence). In DNA form, the CDR3 reads TGTGCCAGCAGTTACTTAATCAGGGGTCAAAACACCATATATTTT. The encoded protein is CASSYLIRGQNTIYF.

At least ten counts were recorded for this clonotype. V and J are TRBV19 and TRBJ1-2; no clear D gene. The CDR3 is 14 amino acids. Per the germline V gene, CDR1 is LNHDA and CDR2 is SQIVND (reference sequence). With 4 bases removed from V and 4 bases from J, the gap between germline ends came to 13 bases. The DNA of the CDR3 is TGTGCCAGTAGTACCCCCCGGAAGCTCTATGGCTACACCTTC. It codes for CASSTPRKLYGYTF.

This clonotype was seen only a few times. V gene TRBV29-1 combines with J gene TRBJ1-1; D gene unclear. CDR1 is SQVTM and CDR2 is ANQGSEA in the germline V gene. V lost 6 bases and J lost 1, with 9 bases in between. The CDR3 length is 12 residues. Here the CDR3 reads CSVLQENTEAFF. The CDR3 DNA is TGCAGCGTCCTCCAGGAGAACACTGAAGCTTTCTTT.

Remarks on this clonotype: It may be a read error: a sequence one base away is much more abundant. The DNA of the CDR3 is TGTGCCAGCAGTATCCATCGACGGACAGCGTATGGCTACGCCTTC. Protein: CASSIHRRTAYGYAF. V usage is TRBV2 and J usage is TRBJ1-2, with D possibly TRBD1 on 6 matching bases. This CDR3 is built from 15 residues. Germline CDR1 reads SNHLY; CDR2 reads FYNNEI.

A remark on this clonotype: This may arise from a read error, as a much more abundant clone is one base away. This sequence joins TRBV9 and TRBJ2-4, with 8 bases identical to TRBD2. The CDR3 is 13 residues long. Germline CDR1 and CDR2: SGDLS and YYNGEE. V trimming: 4 bases; J trimming: 8 bases; junction bases outside the gene matches: 5. In DNA, the CDR3 is TGTGCCAGCAGCTCTCCGCGGGGGGACATTCAGTACTTC. Translated, it gives CASSSPRGDIQYF. The whole variable domain, remainder taken from reference TRBV9 and TRBJ2-4, is DSGVTQTPKHLITATGQRVTLRCSPRSGDLSVYWYQQSLDQGLQFLIQYYNGEERAKGNILERFSAQQFPDLHSELNLSSLELGDSALYFCASSSPRGDIQYFGAGTRLSVL.

This chain connects TRBV19 to TRBJ2-3, with D unresolved. The V gene's germline CDR1 is LNHDA and CDR2 SQIVND (reference sequence). V lost 6 bases, J lost 2 bases, and 9 bases lay in between. The CDR3 is 13 amino acids. The CDR3 bases are TGTGCCAGTAGCCTGGCCCCCACAGATACGCAGTATTTT. This codes for CASSLAPTDTQYF.

The chain is built from TRBV7-2 and TRBJ2-3, with 9 bases that match TRBD2. The CDR3 is 13 residues long. Germline-derived CDR1 and CDR2 are SGHTA and FQGNSA. After removal of 11 bases from V and 2 bases from J, the junction contained 5 bases not matched to a gene. CDR3 DNA: TGTGCCGGCGGGGGGGTACTCACAGATACGCAGTATTTT. Protein product: CAGGGVLTDTQYF.

The chain couples TRBV7-8 to TRBJ2-7; D unclear. Deletions cut 6 bases from V and 2 bases from J, with 5 bases between. This CDR3 is built from 11 residues. Looked up from germline, CDR1 is SGHVS and CDR2 is FQNEAQ. CDR3 sequence reads: CASSQAYEQYF. In DNA, the CDR3 is TGTGCCAGCAGTCAAGCCTACGAGCAGTACTTC.

This clonotype has a handful of counts. The chain links TRBV18 to TRBJ1-4, with D possibly matching TRBD1 (6 bases). There are 13 residues in the CDR3. The germline gives CDR1 KGHSH, CDR2 LQKENI. V gave up 5 bases and J gave up 15 bases, with 19 bases separating them. In nucleotides, the CDR3 is TGTGCCAGCTCAGCCTCGGACAGCCGCTCTTTGTTTTTT. Translation: CASSASDSRSLFF.

The V call is TRBV15, the J call TRBJ2-7, with D uncertain. Per the germline V gene, CDR1 is LNHNV and CDR2 is YYDKDF (reference sequence). The CDR3 has 12 amino acids. Trimming removed 1 base from V and 6 bases from J, with 7 bases in between. The CDR3 reads CATSRADREQYF. CDR3 nucleotides: TGTGCCACCAGCAGAGCGGACCGCGAGCAGTACTTC.

V gene TRBV2 combines with J gene TRBJ1-5; D uncertain. The CDR3 sequence is 14 residues long. Germline V gene data show CDR1 as SNHLY and CDR2 as FYNNEI. V lost 4 bases, J lost 0 bases, and 7 bases lay in between. The CDR3 loop is CASSGPNSNQPQHF. CDR3 coding DNA: TGTGCCAGCAGTGGACCGAATAGCAATCAGCCCCAGCATTTT. Filled out from reference TRBV2 and TRBJ1-5, the complete variable domain reads EPEVTQTPSHQVTQMGQEVILRCVPISNHLYFYWYRQILGQKVEFLVSFYNNEISEKSEIFDDQFSVERPDGSNFTLKIRSTKLEDSAMYFCASSGPNSNQPQHFGDGTRLSIL.

Ten or more counts support this clonotype. The V and J genes are TRBV19 and TRBJ1-1; D gene ambiguous. The CDR3 totals 15 residues. The germline V gene has CDR1 LNHDA and CDR2 SQIVND (reference sequence). Trimming left V 3 bases short and J 4 bases short, with 15 bases between. The CDR3 loop is CASSIGERGSTEAFF. The DNA for the CDR3 is TGTGCCAGTAGTATCGGGGAACGAGGGAGCACTGAAGCTTTCTTT. Complete variable domain (other parts from reference TRBV19 and TRBJ1-1): DGGITQSPKYLFRKEGQNVTLSCEQNLNHDAMYWYRQDPGQGLRLIYYSQIVNDFQKGDIAEGYSVSREKKESFPLTVTSAQKNPTAFYLCASSIGERGSTEAFFGQGTRLTVV.

This clonotype was picked up many times. The gene calls are TRBV9 and TRBJ2-2, with TRBD1 identical over 8 bases. Germline V gene lookup returns CDR1 SGDLS and CDR2 YYNGEE. There are 15 residues in the CDR3. V dropped 2 bases and J dropped 1; count of bases not matched to a gene: 1. The CDR3 loop reads CASSVGTGNTGELFF. The CDR3 nucleotides are TGTGCCAGCAGCGTTGGGACAGGGAACACCGGGGAGCTGTTTTTT.